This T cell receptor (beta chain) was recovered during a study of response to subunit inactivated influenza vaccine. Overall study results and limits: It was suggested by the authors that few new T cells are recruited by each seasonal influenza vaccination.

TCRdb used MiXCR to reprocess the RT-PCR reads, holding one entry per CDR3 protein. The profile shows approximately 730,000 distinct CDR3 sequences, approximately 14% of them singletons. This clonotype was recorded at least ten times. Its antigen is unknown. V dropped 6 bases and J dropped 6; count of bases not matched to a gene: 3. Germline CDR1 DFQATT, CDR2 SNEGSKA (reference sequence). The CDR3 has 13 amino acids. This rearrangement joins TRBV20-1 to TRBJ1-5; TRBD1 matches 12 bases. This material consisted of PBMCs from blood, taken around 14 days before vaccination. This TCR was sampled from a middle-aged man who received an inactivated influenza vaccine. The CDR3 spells CSAGTGGSQPQHF. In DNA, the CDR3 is TGCAGTGCCGGGACAGGGGGCAGTCAGCCCCAGCATTTT.